This TCR beta chain was observed in a study of shared clonotypes between healthy human individuals. Study-level information: Per donor, three plates held CD4 naive cells, three held CD4 memory, two held CD8 naive and one held CD8 memory. Study outcomes and limitations: Among a handful of donors, about 4.6% of naive CD4 clonotypes were found in common. Represented diversity, genetic and exposure-history alike, was limited by few donors.

Those who donated were healthy HIV-negative adults, with no recent acute infections or vaccinations reported. The CDR3 contains 15 residues. Germline assignment: CDR1 MDHEN and CDR2 SYDVKM. The V gene end was trimmed by 2 bases and the J gene end by 4 bases; junction bases not matched to a gene: 4. Comments on this clone: Its antigen is undetermined.

Repertoires were generated with immunoSEQ multiplex PCR, while TCRdb's copy carries only in-frame clones and drops some. The sample has some 2,500,000 clones; roughly 92% are singletons. The chain has TRBV28 and TRBJ2-3, with 9 bases aligning to TRBD2. The TCR originated in a man in his late teens or twenties in good health. Some clones in this sample may be carry-over from other donors' samples. The specimen sequenced was naive CD4+ T cells from PBMCs. The subset: CD45RA+ positively selected. The CDR3 coding sequence is TGTGCCAGCAGTTTAATGGCGGGAGGGGCAGATACGCAGTATTTT. Protein: CASSLMAGGADTQYF.